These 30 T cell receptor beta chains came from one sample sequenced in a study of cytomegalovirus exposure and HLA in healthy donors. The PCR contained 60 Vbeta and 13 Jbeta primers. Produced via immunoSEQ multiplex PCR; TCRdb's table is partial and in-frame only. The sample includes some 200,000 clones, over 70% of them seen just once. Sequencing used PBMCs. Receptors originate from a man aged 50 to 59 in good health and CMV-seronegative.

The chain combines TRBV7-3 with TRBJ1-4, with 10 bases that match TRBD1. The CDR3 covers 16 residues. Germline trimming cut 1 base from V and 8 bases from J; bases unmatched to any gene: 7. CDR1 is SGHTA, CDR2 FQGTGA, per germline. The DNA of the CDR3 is TGTGCCAGCAGCTTAAGGGGACAGGGGAGGCGGGAAAAACTGTTTTTT. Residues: CASSLRGQGRREKLFF.

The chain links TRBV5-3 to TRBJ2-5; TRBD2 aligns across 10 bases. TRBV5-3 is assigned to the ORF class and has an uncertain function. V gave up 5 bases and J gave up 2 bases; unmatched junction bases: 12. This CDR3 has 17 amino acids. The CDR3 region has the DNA TGTGCCAGAAGACGTTCCGGGCGAGCGGGGGGGCAAGAGACCCAGTACTTC. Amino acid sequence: CARRRSGRAGGQETQYF.

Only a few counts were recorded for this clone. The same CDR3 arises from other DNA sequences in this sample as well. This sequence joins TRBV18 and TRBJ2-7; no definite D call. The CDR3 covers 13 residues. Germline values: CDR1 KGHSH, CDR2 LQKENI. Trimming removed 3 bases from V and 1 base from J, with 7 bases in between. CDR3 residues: CASSPRESYEQYF. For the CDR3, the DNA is TGTGCCAGCTCACCGAGAGAATCCTACGAGCAGTACTTC.

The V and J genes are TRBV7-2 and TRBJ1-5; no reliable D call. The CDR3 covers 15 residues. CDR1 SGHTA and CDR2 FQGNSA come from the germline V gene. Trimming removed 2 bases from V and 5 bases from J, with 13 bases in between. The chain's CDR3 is CASSLNGISDQPQHF. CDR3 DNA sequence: TGTGCCAGCAGCTTAAATGGCATAAGCGATCAGCCCCAGCATTTT.

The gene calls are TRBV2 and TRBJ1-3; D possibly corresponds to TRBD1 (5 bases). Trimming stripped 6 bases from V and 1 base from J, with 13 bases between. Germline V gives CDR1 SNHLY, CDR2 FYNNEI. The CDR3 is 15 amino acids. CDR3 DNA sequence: TGTGCCAGCAGGCCCGGGGGAGGGTCTGGAAACACCATATATTTT. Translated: CASRPGGGSGNTIYF.

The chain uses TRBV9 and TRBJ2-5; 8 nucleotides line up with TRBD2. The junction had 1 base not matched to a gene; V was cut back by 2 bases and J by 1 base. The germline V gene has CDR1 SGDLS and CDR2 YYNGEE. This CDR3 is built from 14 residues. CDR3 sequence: CASSVGTSQETQYF. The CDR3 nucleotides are TGTGCCAGCAGCGTCGGGACTAGCCAAGAGACCCAGTACTTC.

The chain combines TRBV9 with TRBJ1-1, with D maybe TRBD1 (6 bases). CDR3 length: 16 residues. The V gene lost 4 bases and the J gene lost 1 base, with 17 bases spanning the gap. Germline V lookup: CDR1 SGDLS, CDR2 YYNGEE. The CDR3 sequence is CASSPRQAQGNTEAFF. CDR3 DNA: TGTGCCAGCAGCCCTAGACAGGCCCAGGGGAACACTGAAGCTTTCTTT.

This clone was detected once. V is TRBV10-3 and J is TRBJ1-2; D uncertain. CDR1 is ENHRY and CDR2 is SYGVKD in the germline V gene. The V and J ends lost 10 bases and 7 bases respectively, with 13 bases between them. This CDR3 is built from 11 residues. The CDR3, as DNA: TGTGCCACCCGGATAGGGAGTGGCTACACCTTC. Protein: CATRIGSGYTF.

As DNA, the CDR3 is TGTGCCAGCAGCGTAGATGGGGCTGGCAATCAGCCCCAGCATTTT. As protein: CASSVDGAGNQPQHF. The genes are TRBV9 and TRBJ1-5; the D gene is possibly TRBD1 (5 bases). The CDR3 totals 15 residues. From germline, CDR1 is SGDLS and CDR2 YYNGEE. Deletions cut 0 bases from V and 2 bases from J, with 9 bases between.

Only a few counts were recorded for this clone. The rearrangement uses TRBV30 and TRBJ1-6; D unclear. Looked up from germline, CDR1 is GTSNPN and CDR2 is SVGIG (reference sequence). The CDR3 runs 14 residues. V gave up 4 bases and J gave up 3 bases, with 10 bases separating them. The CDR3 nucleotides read TGTGCCTGGACCGAGCTCCGCTATAATTCACCCCTCCACTTT. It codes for CAWTELRYNSPLHF.

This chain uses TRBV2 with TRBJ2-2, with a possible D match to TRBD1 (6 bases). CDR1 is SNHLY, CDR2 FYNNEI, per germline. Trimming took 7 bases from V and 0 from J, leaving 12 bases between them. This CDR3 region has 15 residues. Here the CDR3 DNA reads TGTGCCAGCAAAGACAGGACCCCGAACACCGGGGAGCTGTTTTTT. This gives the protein CASKDRTPNTGELFF.

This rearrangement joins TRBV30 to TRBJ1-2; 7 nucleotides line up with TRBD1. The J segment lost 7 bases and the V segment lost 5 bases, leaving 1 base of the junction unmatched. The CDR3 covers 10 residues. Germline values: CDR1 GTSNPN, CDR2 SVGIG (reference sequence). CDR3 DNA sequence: TGTGCCTGGGACAGGGCTGGCTACACCTTC. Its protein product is CAWDRAGYTF.

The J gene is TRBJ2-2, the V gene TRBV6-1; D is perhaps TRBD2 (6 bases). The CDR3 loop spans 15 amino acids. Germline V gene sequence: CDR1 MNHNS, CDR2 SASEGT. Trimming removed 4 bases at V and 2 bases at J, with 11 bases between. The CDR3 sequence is CASSAQEGNTGELFF. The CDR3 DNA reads TGTGCCAGCAGTGCGCAGGAGGGTAACACCGGGGAGCTGTTTTTT.

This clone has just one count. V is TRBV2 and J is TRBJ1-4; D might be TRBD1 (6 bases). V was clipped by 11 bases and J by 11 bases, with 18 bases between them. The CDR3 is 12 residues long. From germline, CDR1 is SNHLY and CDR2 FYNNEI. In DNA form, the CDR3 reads TGTGCCTCAGCCCAGGGGAATAAGAAACTGTTTTTT. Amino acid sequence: CASAQGNKKLFF.

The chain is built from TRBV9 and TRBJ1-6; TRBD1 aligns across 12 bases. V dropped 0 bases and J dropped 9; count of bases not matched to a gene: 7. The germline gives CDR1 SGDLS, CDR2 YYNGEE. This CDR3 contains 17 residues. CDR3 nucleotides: TGTGCCAGCAGCGTAGAGCGTTGGGGACAGGGGGCTTCACCCCTCCACTTT. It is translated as CASSVERWGQGASPLHF. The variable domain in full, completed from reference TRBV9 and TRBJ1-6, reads DSGVTQTPKHLITATGQRVTLRCSPRSGDLSVYWYQQSLDQGLQFLIQYYNGEERAKGNILERFSAQQFPDLHSELNLSSLELGDSALYFCASSVERWGQGASPLHFGNGTRLTVT.

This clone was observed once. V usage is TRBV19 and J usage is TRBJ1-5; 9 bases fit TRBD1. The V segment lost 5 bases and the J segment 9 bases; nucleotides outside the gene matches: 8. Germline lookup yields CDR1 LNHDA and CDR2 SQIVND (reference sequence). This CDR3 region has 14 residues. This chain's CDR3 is CASSLGQGIAPQHF. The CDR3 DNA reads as TGTGCCAGTAGTCTCGGACAGGGGATTGCGCCCCAGCATTTT.

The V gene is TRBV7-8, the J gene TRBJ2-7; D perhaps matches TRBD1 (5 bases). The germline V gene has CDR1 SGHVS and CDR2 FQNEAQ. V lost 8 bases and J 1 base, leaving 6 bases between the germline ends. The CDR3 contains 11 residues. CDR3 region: CASAGSYEQYF. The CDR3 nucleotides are TGTGCCAGCGCAGGGTCCTACGAGCAGTACTTC.

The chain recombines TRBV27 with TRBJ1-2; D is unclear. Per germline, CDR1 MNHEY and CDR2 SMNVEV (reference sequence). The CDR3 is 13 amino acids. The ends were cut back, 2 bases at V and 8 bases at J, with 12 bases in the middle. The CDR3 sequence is CASSLEGLGGYTF. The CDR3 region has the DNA TGTGCCAGCAGTTTAGAGGGTCTCGGGGGCTACACCTTC.

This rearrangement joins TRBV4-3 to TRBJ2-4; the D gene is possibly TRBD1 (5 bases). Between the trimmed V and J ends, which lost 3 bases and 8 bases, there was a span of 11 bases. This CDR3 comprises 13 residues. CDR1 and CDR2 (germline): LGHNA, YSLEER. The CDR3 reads CASSHSQGDIQYF. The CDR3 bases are TGCGCCAGCAGCCACAGCCAAGGGGACATTCAGTACTTC.

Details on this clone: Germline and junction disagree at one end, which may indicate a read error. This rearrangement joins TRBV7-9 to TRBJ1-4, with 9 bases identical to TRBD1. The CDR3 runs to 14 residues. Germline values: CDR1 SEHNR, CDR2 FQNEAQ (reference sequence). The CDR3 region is CSSSLQGASEKLFF. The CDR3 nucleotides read TGTTCCAGCAGTCTACAGGGGGCGAGTGAAAAACTGTTTTTT.

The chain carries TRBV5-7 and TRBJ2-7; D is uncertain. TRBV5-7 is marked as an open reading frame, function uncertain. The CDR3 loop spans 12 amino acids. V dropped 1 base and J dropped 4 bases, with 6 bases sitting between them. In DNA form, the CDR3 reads TGTGCCAGCAGCTTGAGAGTTTACGAGCAGTACTTC. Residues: CASSLRVYEQYF.

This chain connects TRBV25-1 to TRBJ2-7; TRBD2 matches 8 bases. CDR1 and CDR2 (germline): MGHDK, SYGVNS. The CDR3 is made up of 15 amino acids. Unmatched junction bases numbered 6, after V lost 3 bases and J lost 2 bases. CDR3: CASSDSGGPPYEQYF. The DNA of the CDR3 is TGTGCCAGCAGTGATTCGGGGGGGCCGCCCTACGAGCAGTACTTC.

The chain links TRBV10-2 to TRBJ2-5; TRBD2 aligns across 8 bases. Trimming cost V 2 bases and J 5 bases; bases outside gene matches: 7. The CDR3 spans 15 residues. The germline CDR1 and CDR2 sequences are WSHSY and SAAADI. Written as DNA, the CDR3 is TGCGCCAGCAGTGAGACCGGGACTAGGGTTGAGACCCAGTACTTC. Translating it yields CASSETGTRVETQYF.

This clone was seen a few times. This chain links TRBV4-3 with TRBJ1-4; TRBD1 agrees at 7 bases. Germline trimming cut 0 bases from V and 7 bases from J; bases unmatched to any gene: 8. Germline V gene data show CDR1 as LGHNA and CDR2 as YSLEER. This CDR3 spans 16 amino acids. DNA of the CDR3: TGCGCCAGCAGCCAAGAAGGTGCGGCAGGGGGTGAAAAACTGTTTTTT. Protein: CASSQEGAAGGEKLFF.

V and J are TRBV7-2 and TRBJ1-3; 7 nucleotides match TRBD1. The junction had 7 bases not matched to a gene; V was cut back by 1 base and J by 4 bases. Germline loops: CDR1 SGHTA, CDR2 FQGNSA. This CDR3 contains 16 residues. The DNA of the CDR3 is TGTGCCAGCAGCTTAGAACAACAGGGGCGAGGAAACACCATATATTTT. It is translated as CASSLEQQGRGNTIYF.

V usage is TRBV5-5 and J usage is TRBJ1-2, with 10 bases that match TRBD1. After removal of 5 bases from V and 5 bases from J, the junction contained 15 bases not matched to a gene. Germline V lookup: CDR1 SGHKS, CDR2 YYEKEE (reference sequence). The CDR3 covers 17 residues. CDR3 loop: CASSLTSRDRGGYGYTF. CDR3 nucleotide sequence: TGTGCCAGCAGTCTAACATCCCGGGACAGGGGTGGGTATGGCTACACCTTC.

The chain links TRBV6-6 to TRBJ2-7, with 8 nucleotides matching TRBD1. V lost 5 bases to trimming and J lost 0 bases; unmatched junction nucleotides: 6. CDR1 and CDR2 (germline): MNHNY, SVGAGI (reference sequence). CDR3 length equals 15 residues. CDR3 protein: CASSQTGASSYEQYF. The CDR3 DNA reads TGTGCCAGCAGTCAGACAGGGGCCTCCTCCTACGAGCAGTACTTC.

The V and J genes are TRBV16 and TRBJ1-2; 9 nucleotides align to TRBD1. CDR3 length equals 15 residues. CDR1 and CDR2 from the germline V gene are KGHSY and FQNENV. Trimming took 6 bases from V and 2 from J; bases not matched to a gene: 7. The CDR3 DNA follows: TGTGCCAGCAGACCCGCAGGGACAGGGAACTATGGCTACACCTTC. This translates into CASRPAGTGNYGYTF. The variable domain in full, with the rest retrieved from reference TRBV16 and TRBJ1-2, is GEEVAQTPKHLVRGEGQKAKLYCAPIKGHSYVFWYQQVLKNEFKFLISFQNENVFDETGMPKERFSAKCLPNSPCSLEIQATKLEDSAVYFCASRPAGTGNYGYTFGSGTRLTVV.

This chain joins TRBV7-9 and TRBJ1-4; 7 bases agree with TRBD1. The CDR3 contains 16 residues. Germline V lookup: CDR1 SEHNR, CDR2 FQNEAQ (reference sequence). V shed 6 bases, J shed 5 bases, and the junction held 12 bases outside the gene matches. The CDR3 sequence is CASSSQLTGTNEKLFF. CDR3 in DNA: TGTGCCAGCAGTTCCCAATTGACAGGGACGAATGAAAAACTGTTTTTT.

The CDR3 is CASSRAFNEKLFF. CDR3 coding DNA: TGTGCCAGCAGCCGCGCCTTTAATGAAAAACTGTTTTTT. The genes are TRBV14 and TRBJ1-4; D is undetermined. The V gene lost 4 bases and the J gene lost 4 bases, with 7 bases spanning the gap. Germline CDR1 is SGHDN and CDR2 is FVKESK. This CDR3 has 13 amino acids.